A selection of T cell receptor beta chains follows, all from one sample in a study of blood T cell repertoires in COVID-19. The table came from immunoSEQ multiplex PCR; TCRdb's copy has only in-frame clones and leaves some out. The profile shows about 140,000 clones, more than 80% of them singletons. The sample consisted of peripheral blood. The receptors here all came from an elderly woman with acute or convalescent COVID-19. Both conserved end residues are part of each CDR3. A D gene is named only where the DNA matches it firmly. Not every row has a clone size; where given, it reads once, few, many or a size class.

TRBD1	TRBV19	TRBJ1-5	-	CASSSPTGTGGTTFDQPQHF	TGTGCCAGTAGTTCCCCTACCGGGACAGGGGGCACAACATTCGATCAGCCCCAGCATTTT
-	TRBV19	TRBJ1-2	-	CASIGYREDYGYTF	TGTGCCAGTATAGGGTATAGGGAGGACTATGGCTACACCTTC
TRBD1	TRBV5-1	TRBJ1-1	-	CASSPGTALTLEAFF	TGCGCCAGCAGCCCTGGGACAGCCCTCACTTTGGAAGCTTTCTTT
-	TRBV6-5	TRBJ2-3	-	CASLEVNRHPDTQYF	TGTGCCAGCTTGGAGGTAAACCGCCATCCGGATACGCAGTATTTT
-	TRBV5-1	TRBJ1-3	-	CASSLDSSGNTIYF	TGCGCCAGCAGCTTGGACAGCTCTGGAAACACCATATATTTT
-	TRBV10-3	TRBJ2-1	-	CAIIQTGTYNEQFF	TGTGCCATCATTCAAACCGGGACCTACAATGAGCAGTTCTTC
-	TRBV6-2/TRBV6-3	TRBJ2-5	-	CASSPRVGRTQYF	TGTGCCAGCAGTCCACGGGTGGGGAGGACCCAGTACTTC
TRBD1	TRBV3-1/TRBV3-2	TRBJ1-2	-	CASSNTYRQGASGYTF	TGTGCCAGCAGTAACACGTACAGACAGGGGGCAAGTGGCTACACCTTC
TRBD1	TRBV7-2	TRBJ1-2	-	CASSLAGDRGYGYTF	TGTGCCAGCAGCTTAGCGGGTGACAGGGGCTATGGCTACACCTTC
-	TRBV2	TRBJ1-6	-	CASRADTHNSPLHF	TGTGCCAGCAGGGCGGACACTCATAATTCACCCCTCCACTTT
TRBD1	TRBV18	TRBJ1-1	-	CASSTQGAEAFF	TGTGCCAGCTCAACACAGGGGGCTGAAGCTTTCTTT
-	TRBV4-1	TRBJ1-3	-	CASSQDPGIGNTIYF	TGCGCCAGCAGCCAAGACCCAGGGATCGGAAACACCATATATTTT
-	TRBV6-6	TRBJ2-1	once	CASSYSTEIHNEQFF	TGTGCCAGCAGTTACTCGACAGAAATCCACAATGAGCAGTTCTTC
-	TRBV6-5	TRBJ1-1	-	CASQVSNTEAFF	TGTGCCAGCCAGGTATCGAACACTGAAGCTTTCTTT
TRBD1	TRBV5-1	TRBJ2-2	-	CASSSLQGAQVTGELFF	TGCGCCAGCAGCTCATTACAGGGGGCGCAGGTAACCGGGGAGCTGTTTTTT
-	TRBV4-3	TRBJ1-4	-	CASSQESSGGEKLFF	TGCGCCAGCAGCCAAGAATCATCCGGGGGTGAAAAACTGTTTTTT
-	TRBV5-1	TRBJ2-1	-	CASSLVASTGPGSYNEQFF	TGCGCCAGCAGCTTGGTTGCTAGCACGGGCCCAGGCTCCTACAATGAGCAGTTCTTC
-	TRBV24-1	TRBJ2-3	-	CATSAHRDTDTQYF	TGTGCCACCAGTGCTCACCGGGATACAGATACGCAGTATTTT
-	TRBV6-2/TRBV6-3	TRBJ1-5	once	CASSYIMHRATQPQHF	TGTGCCAGCAGTTACATCATGCACAGGGCAACCCAGCCCCAGCATTTT
TRBD2	TRBV6-5	TRBJ2-5	-	CASRLAGGRETQYF	TGTGCCAGCAGATTAGCGGGGGGGCGGGAGACCCAGTACTTC
-	TRBV25-1	TRBJ1-1	-	CASSDHRGRAEAFF	TGTGCCAGCAGCGATCATCGAGGGCGTGCGGAAGCTTTCTTT
TRBD1	TRBV2	TRBJ1-6	-	CASSEEGQGNSPLHF	TGTGCCAGCAGTGAAGAAGGACAGGGGAATTCACCCCTCCACTTT
TRBD1	TRBV5-1	TRBJ1-6	-	CASSLGTGDNSPLHF	TGCGCCAGCAGCTTGGGTACAGGGGACAATTCACCCCTCCACTTT
-	TRBV18	TRBJ2-2	-	CASSTGSSYTGELFF	TGTGCCAGCTCAACCGGGTCCAGCTACACCGGGGAGCTGTTTTTT
-	TRBV10-1	TRBJ1-4	-	CASSEGSSHGEKLFF	TGCGCCAGCAGTGAAGGGAGTAGCCATGGAGAAAAACTGTTTTTT
TRBD1	TRBV29-1	TRBJ1-2	-	CSVDSGQGLYGYTF	TGCAGCGTTGATTCGGGACAGGGGCTCTATGGCTACACCTTC
TRBD2	TRBV7-9	TRBJ2-1	-	CASTPKRESAYNEQFF	TGTGCCAGCACACCAAAGCGGGAATCTGCGTACAATGAGCAGTTCTTC
-	TRBV2	TRBJ1-5	-	CASRGRGKNQPQHF	TGTGCCAGCAGGGGTCGGGGAAAGAACCAGCCCCAGCATTTT
TRBD1	TRBV6-5	TRBJ2-2	-	CASSYKGQGNTGELFF	TGTGCCAGCAGTTATAAGGGACAGGGCAACACCGGGGAGCTGTTTTTT